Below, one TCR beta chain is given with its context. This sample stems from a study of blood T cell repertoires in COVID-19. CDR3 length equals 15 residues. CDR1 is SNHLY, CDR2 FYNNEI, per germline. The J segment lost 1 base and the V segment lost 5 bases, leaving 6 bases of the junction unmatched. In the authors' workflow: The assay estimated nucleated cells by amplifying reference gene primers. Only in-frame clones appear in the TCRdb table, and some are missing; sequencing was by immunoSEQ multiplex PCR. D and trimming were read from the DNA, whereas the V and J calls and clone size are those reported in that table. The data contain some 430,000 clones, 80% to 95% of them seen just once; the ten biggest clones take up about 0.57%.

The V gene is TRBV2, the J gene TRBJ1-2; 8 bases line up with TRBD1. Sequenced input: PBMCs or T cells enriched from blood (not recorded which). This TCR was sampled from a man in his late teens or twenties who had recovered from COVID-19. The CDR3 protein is CASSQGQGLNYGYTF. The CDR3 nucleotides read TGTGCCAGCAGTCAAGGACAGGGCCTTAACTATGGCTACACCTTC.